The next 31 T cell receptor beta chains were all read from a single sample in a study of blood T cell repertoires in COVID-19. Here immunoSEQ multiplex PCR was the method, and the copy in TCRdb shows in-frame clones only, minus some. Of about 160,000 clones in the sample, 85% are singletons; the top ten hold about 3.3%. Sequences were obtained from peripheral blood. These receptors came from a human donor with acute or convalescent COVID-19. The donor label of this sample is uncertain.

Here the CDR3 reads CASSPVSTDTQYF. DNA of the CDR3: TGCGCCAGCAGCCCGGTCTCGACAGATACGCAGTATTTT. The chain joins TRBV5-1 to TRBJ2-3; D uncertain. Trimming removed 4 bases from V and 3 bases from J, with 9 bases in between. This CDR3 has 13 residues. The V gene's germline CDR1 is SGHRS and CDR2 YFSETQ.

This chain connects TRBV30 to TRBJ1-1, with 8 bases identical to TRBD1. Germline assignment: CDR1 GTSNPN and CDR2 SVGIG (reference sequence). V was clipped by 4 bases and J by 11 bases; unmatched bases: 12. The CDR3 runs 13 residues. CDR3 region: CAWMIRDRRHAFF. DNA of the CDR3: TGTGCCTGGATGATCCGGGACAGGAGGCACGCTTTCTTT.

V gene TRBV3-1 (or the pseudogene TRBV3-2) combines with J gene TRBJ2-5, with TRBD2 matching over 8 bases. CDR1 and CDR2 from the germline V gene are LGHDT and YNNKEL (reference sequence). The CDR3 spans 14 residues. V trimming: 8 bases; J trimming: 4 bases; junction bases outside the gene matches: 9. CDR3 DNA sequence: TGTGCCAGCCGCGGGGGGAACCCAAGAGAGACCCAGTACTTC. Its translation: CASRGGNPRETQYF.

This clone was seen only a few times. This CDR3 is CASSLIRGLTSSTF. The CDR3 bases are TGTGCCAGCAGTTTAATAAGGGGACTGACGAGTAGCACCTTC. The genes are TRBV28 and TRBJ1-2; D perhaps matches TRBD1 (5 bases). This CDR3 has 14 amino acids. Trimming took off 2 bases at V and 13 bases at J, with 20 bases between the two ends. CDR1 is MDHEN and CDR2 is SYDVKM in the germline V gene.

This clone was found a few times. The chain employs TRBV11-2 and TRBJ1-1, with 7 bases aligning to TRBD1. This CDR3 is built from 18 residues. Germline V gene data show CDR1 as SGHAT and CDR2 as FQNNGV. With 5 bases clipped from V and 4 bases from J, the junction kept 19 bases outside the gene matches. The CDR3 DNA follows: TGTGCCAGCAGCCCGACGCGACCTACAGGGGTTACAAGCACTGAAGCTTTCTTT. It codes for CASSPTRPTGVTSTEAFF.

The rearrangement uses TRBV4-3 and TRBJ1-4; 8 bases map to TRBD1. This CDR3 has 17 amino acids. Looked up from germline, CDR1 is LGHNA and CDR2 is YSLEER. The ends lost 4 bases at V and 7 bases at J; junction bases unmatched: 14. CDR3 residues: CASSPRTSGGGGEKLFF. CDR3 nucleotide sequence: TGCGCCAGCAGCCCCCGAACTTCAGGGGGCGGAGGTGAAAAACTGTTTTTT.

The chain uses TRBV6-2 or TRBV6-3 and TRBJ2-5; the D gene is possibly TRBD1 (6 bases). This CDR3 has 16 residues. Between the trimmed V and J ends, which lost 5 bases and 5 bases, there was a span of 21 bases. Germline CDR1 and CDR2: MNHEY and SVGEGT. The DNA of the CDR3 is TGTGCCAGCAGTCGAGACCAGCCAGGGGAAAGTGAGACCCAGTACTTC. Translated, it gives CASSRDQPGESETQYF.

The chain carries TRBV3-1 (or the pseudogene TRBV3-2) and TRBJ2-1, with D possibly matching TRBD1 (5 bases). V was clipped by 3 bases and J by 9 bases, with 12 bases between them. The CDR3 sequence is 13 residues long. From germline, CDR1 is LGHDT and CDR2 YNNKEL (reference sequence). CDR3 nucleotides: TGTGCCAGCAGCCAGTATAGGGGCGGTGAGCAGTTCTTC. The encoded protein is CASSQYRGGEQFF.

J is TRBJ1-2 and V is TRBV6-5, with 8 bases matching TRBD1. CDR1 is MNHEY and CDR2 is SVGAGI in the germline V gene. The CDR3 spans 13 residues. J was trimmed by 1 base and V by 5 bases; bases with no gene match: 0. In DNA form, the CDR3 reads TGTGCCAGCAGTACAGGGGGTAACTATGGCTACACCTTC. It yields the protein CASSTGGNYGYTF.

Only one count was recorded for this clone. CDR3 protein: CASSLVSSGANVLTF. CDR3 nucleotide sequence: TGCGCCAGCAGCTTGGTGAGCTCTGGGGCCAACGTCCTGACTTTC. This rearrangement joins TRBV5-1 to TRBJ2-6; no clear D gene. The length of the CDR3 is 15 residues. The V and J ends lost 0 bases and 0 bases respectively, with 4 bases between them. Germline V gene data show CDR1 as SGHRS and CDR2 as YFSETQ. Full variable domain (outside the CDR3, taken from reference TRBV5-1 and TRBJ2-6): KAGVTQTPRYLIKTRGQQVTLSCSPISGHRSVSWYQQTPGQGLQFLFEYFSETQRNKGNFPGRFSGRQFSNSRSEMNVSTLELGDSALYLCASSLVSSGANVLTFGAGSRLTVL.

The chain carries TRBV9 and TRBJ2-5; TRBD2 agrees at 7 bases. The CDR3 runs 15 residues. Germline V gene data show CDR1 as SGDLS and CDR2 as YYNGEE. J lost 8 bases, V lost 0 bases, and 10 bases had no gene match. The CDR3 loop reads CASSVGIAGRSTQYF. For the CDR3, the DNA is TGTGCCAGCAGCGTAGGAATAGCGGGCCGCTCAACCCAGTACTTC.

The chain recombines TRBV29-1 with TRBJ1-2, with 11 nucleotides matching TRBD1. V shed 0 bases, J shed 8 bases, and the junction held 5 bases outside the gene matches. Germline V gives CDR1 SQVTM, CDR2 ANQGSEA. The CDR3 loop spans 14 amino acids. CDR3 in DNA: TGCAGCGTTGAAGATAAGGGACAGGGGGGCGGCTACACCTTC. This translates into CSVEDKGQGGGYTF.

The V gene is TRBV5-1, the J gene TRBJ1-1; possibly TRBD1 for D (5 bases). The CDR3 covers 14 residues. Trimming took 2 bases from V and 1 from J, leaving 9 bases between them. CDR1 is SGHRS and CDR2 is YFSETQ in the germline V gene. CDR3 amino acids: CASSFTTGNTEAFF. CDR3 in DNA: TGCGCCAGCAGCTTTACCACAGGGAACACTGAAGCTTTCTTT. The complete variable domain, with remaining parts taken from reference TRBV5-1 and TRBJ1-1, reads KAGVTQTPRYLIKTRGQQVTLSCSPISGHRSVSWYQQTPGQGLQFLFEYFSETQRNKGNFPGRFSGRQFSNSRSEMNVSTLELGDSALYLCASSFTTGNTEAFFGQGTRLTVV.

The CDR3 reads CASSLRTGSYEKLFF. CDR3 sequence (DNA): TGTGCCAGCAGCTTACGGACAGGGTCTTATGAAAAACTGTTTTTT. The chain is built from TRBV7-6 and TRBJ1-4, with 8 bases identical to TRBD1. The ends lost 2 bases at V and 6 bases at J; junction bases unmatched: 5. This CDR3 spans 15 amino acids. From germline, CDR1 is SGHVS and CDR2 FNYEAQ.

This clone showed up just a few times. J is TRBJ1-1 and V is TRBV10-3; D possibly corresponds to TRBD1 (6 bases). The V gene's germline CDR1 is ENHRY and CDR2 SYGVKD. The CDR3 length is 14 residues. With 3 bases removed from V and 3 bases from J, the gap between germline ends came to 11 bases. DNA of the CDR3: TGTGCCATCAGTGAATTCGGACAGCACACTGAAGCTTTCTTT. Protein: CAISEFGQHTEAFF.

This clone appeared a single time. The V gene is TRBV3-1 (or the pseudogene TRBV3-2), the J gene TRBJ2-5, with TRBD2 as a possible D gene (6 bases). V gave up 3 bases and J gave up 5 bases, with 13 bases separating them. CDR1 LGHDT and CDR2 YNNKEL come from the germline V gene (reference sequence). This CDR3 has 14 residues. CDR3 in DNA: TGTGCCAGCAGCCATGCGGGACGACGCGAGACCCAGTACTTC. Translation gives CASSHAGRRETQYF.

CDR3 protein: CATSDSGGNREQYF. Written as DNA, the CDR3 is TGTGCCACCAGTGATTCCGGGGGGAACCGCGAGCAGTACTTC. The chain combines TRBV24-1 with TRBJ2-7; 7 nucleotides line up with TRBD2. The V segment lost 2 bases and the J segment 6 bases; nucleotides outside the gene matches: 6. Looked up from germline, CDR1 is KGHDR and CDR2 is SFDVKD. This CDR3 is built from 14 residues.

The V gene is TRBV7-9, the J gene TRBJ1-3; 7 positions match TRBD1. V lost 5 bases, J lost 4 bases, and 11 bases stayed unmatched. This CDR3 has 16 residues. Germline V gene sequence: CDR1 SEHNR, CDR2 FQNEAQ (reference sequence). The DNA for the CDR3 is TGTGCCAGCAGCGCCTACAGGGGTCCGGGGGGAAACACCATATATTTT. This encodes CASSAYRGPGGNTIYF. The full variable domain, in which reference TRBV7-9 and TRBJ1-3 provide the parts outside the CDR3, is DTGVSQNPRHKITKRGQNVTFRCDPISEHNRLYWYRQTLGQGPEFLTYFQNEAQLEKSRLLSDRFSAERPKGSFSTLEIQRTEQGDSAMYLCASSAYRGPGGNTIYFGEGSWLTVV.

This chain uses TRBV15 with TRBJ2-2; the D gene is possibly TRBD2 (6 bases). The V gene's germline CDR1 is LNHNV and CDR2 YYDKDF (reference sequence). The CDR3 has 15 residues. Trimming removed 1 base from V and 5 bases from J, with 11 bases in between. The CDR3 here is CATSRVREVTGELFF. CDR3 DNA sequence: TGTGCCACCAGCAGAGTCAGGGAGGTGACCGGGGAGCTGTTTTTT.

This sequence joins TRBV3-1 (or the pseudogene TRBV3-2) and TRBJ2-7; TRBD1 matches 10 bases. This CDR3 comprises 16 residues. V dropped 1 base and J dropped 2; count of bases not matched to a gene: 5. The germline gives CDR1 LGHDT, CDR2 YNNKEL (reference sequence). CDR3 sequence reads: CASSQGYGTGAYEQYF. For the CDR3, the DNA is TGTGCCAGCAGCCAAGGCTACGGGACAGGGGCCTACGAGCAGTACTTC.

V and J are TRBV6-5 and TRBJ2-3, with TRBD1 matching 9 bases. Germline V gives CDR1 MNHEY, CDR2 SVGAGI. J lost 2 bases, V lost 8 bases, and 5 bases had no gene match. The CDR3 is 14 residues long. The CDR3, as DNA: TGTGCCAGCCGGAGGGACAGGGCCACAGATACGCAGTATTTT. Protein product: CASRRDRATDTQYF.

The chain has TRBV15 and TRBJ1-1; tentatively, D is TRBD1 (5 bases). This CDR3 has 15 amino acids. V dropped 1 base and J dropped 10 bases, with 19 bases sitting between them. The germline V gene has CDR1 LNHNV and CDR2 YYDKDF (reference sequence). The chain's CDR3 is CATSRAPIGTGGAFF. The CDR3, as DNA: TGTGCCACCAGCAGAGCTCCCATTGGGACCGGGGGAGCTTTCTTT.

There are a few counts of this clone. This sequence joins TRBV5-1 and TRBJ1-6, with D perhaps matching TRBD1 (5 bases). Germline V gene data show CDR1 as SGHRS and CDR2 as YFSETQ. Trimming removed 7 bases from V and 0 bases from J, with 20 bases in between. The CDR3 runs 18 residues. CDR3 DNA sequence: TGCGCCAGCCGGCGCGACGACAGAACAAGCTCCTATAATTCACCCCTCCACTTT. It encodes CASRRDDRTSSYNSPLHF.

The chain couples TRBV6-5 to TRBJ1-5, with a weak D call TRBD1 (6 bases). V lost 6 bases, J lost 3 bases, and 12 bases lay in between. The germline gives CDR1 MNHEY, CDR2 SVGAGI. The CDR3 covers 14 residues. Written as DNA, the CDR3 is TGTGCCAGCAGGATGACAGGTGACAATCAGCCCCAGCATTTT. Translation gives CASRMTGDNQPQHF.

The gene calls are TRBV6-5 and TRBJ2-7; 7 bases line up with TRBD1. Germline V lookup: CDR1 MNHEY, CDR2 SVGAGI. V gave up 2 bases and J gave up 1 base; unmatched junction bases: 5. The CDR3 is 15 amino acids. The CDR3 spells CASSYAPGQSYEQYF. CDR3 nucleotides: TGTGCCAGCAGTTACGCGCCGGGACAGTCCTACGAGCAGTACTTC.

J is TRBJ1-2 and V is TRBV24-1; 9 nucleotides line up with TRBD1. The CDR3 is made up of 14 amino acids. The J segment lost 4 bases and the V segment lost 7 bases, leaving 6 bases of the junction unmatched. CDR1 and CDR2 (germline): KGHDR, SFDVKD. The CDR3 loop reads CATSGTGKGYGYTF. The CDR3 DNA reads as TGTGCCACCAGCGGGACAGGGAAGGGCTATGGCTACACCTTC.

This clone was found a few times. Other nucleotide sequences from this sample produce the same CDR3. J is TRBJ1-5 and V is TRBV6-1; D is unresolved. V was clipped by 3 bases and J by 0 bases, with 6 bases between them. CDR3 size: 14 residues. The V gene's germline CDR1 is MNHNS and CDR2 SASEGT. CDR3 loop: CASSDGYSNQPQHF. The CDR3 nucleotides read TGTGCCAGCAGTGACGGGTATAGCAATCAGCCCCAGCATTTT.

The CDR3 loop is CASSSHQGTGYGYTF. CDR3 nucleotides: TGTGCCAGCAGCTCTCATCAGGGAACGGGCTATGGCTACACCTTC. The rearrangement uses TRBV11-3 and TRBJ1-2, with D possibly matching TRBD1 (5 bases). The CDR3 is made up of 15 amino acids. V was trimmed by 4 bases and J by 4 bases, leaving 16 bases between them. Per the germline V gene, CDR1 is SGHNT and CDR2 is YENEEA.

The chain recombines TRBV18 with TRBJ1-2, with 7 nucleotides matching TRBD1. This CDR3 comprises 15 residues. Trimming cost V 3 bases and J 2 bases; bases outside gene matches: 6. Germline V CDR1 and CDR2: KGHSH, LQKENI. CDR3 DNA: TGTGCCAGCTCACCCGGGGGACAGCAGAACTATGGCTACACCTTC. Its protein product is CASSPGGQQNYGYTF. The variable domain in full, with the rest retrieved from reference TRBV18 and TRBJ1-2, is NAGVMQNPRHLVRRRGQEARLRCSPMKGHSHVYWYRQLPEEGLKFMVYLQKENIIDESGMPKERFSAEFPKEGPSILRIQQVVRGDSAAYFCASSPGGQQNYGYTFGSGTRLTVV.

The chain uses TRBV27 and TRBJ1-6, with D unresolved. V lost 8 bases and J lost 6, with 14 bases in between. Germline V CDR1 and CDR2: MNHEY, SMNVEV (reference sequence). The CDR3 totals 14 residues. CDR3: CASGFFTGNSPLHF. DNA for the CDR3: TGTGCCAGCGGCTTTTTTACGGGTAATTCACCCCTCCACTTT.

The chain uses TRBV18 and TRBJ1-2; tentatively, D is TRBD1 (6 bases). Germline V gives CDR1 KGHSH, CDR2 LQKENI. The length of the CDR3 is 13 residues. The germline V and J ends were trimmed by 5 bases and 0 bases, with 7 bases remaining between them. CDR3 region: CASSGTTNYGYTF. In DNA, the CDR3 is TGTGCCAGCTCAGGGACAACTAACTATGGCTACACCTTC. The full variable domain, completed using reference TRBV18 and TRBJ1-2, is NAGVMQNPRHLVRRRGQEARLRCSPMKGHSHVYWYRQLPEEGLKFMVYLQKENIIDESGMPKERFSAEFPKEGPSILRIQQVVRGDSAAYFCASSGTTNYGYTFGSGTRLTVV.